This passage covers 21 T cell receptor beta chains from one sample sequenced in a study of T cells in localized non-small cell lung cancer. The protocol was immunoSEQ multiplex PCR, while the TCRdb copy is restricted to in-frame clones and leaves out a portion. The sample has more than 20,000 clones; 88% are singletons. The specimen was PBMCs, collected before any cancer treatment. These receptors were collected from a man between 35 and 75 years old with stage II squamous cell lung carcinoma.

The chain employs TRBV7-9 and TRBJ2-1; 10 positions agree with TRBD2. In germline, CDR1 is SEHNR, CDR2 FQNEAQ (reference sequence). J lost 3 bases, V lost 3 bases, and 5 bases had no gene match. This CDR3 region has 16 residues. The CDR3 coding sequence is TGTGCCAGCAGCTTCTCCTCTAGCGGGGGCTACAATGAGCAGTTCTTC. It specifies CASSFSSSGGYNEQFF.

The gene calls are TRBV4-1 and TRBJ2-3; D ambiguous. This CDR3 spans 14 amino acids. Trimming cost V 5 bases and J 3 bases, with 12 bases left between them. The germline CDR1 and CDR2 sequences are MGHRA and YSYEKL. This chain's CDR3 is CASSGTVGTDTQYF. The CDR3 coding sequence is TGCGCCAGCAGCGGAACAGTAGGTACAGATACGCAGTATTTT.

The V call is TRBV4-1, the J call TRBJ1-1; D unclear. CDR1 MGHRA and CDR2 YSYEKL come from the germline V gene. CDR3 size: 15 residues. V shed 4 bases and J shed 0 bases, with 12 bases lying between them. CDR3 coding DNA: TGCGCCAGCAGCCCGGCCGGGAGGCTGAACACTGAAGCTTTCTTT. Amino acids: CASSPAGRLNTEAFF.

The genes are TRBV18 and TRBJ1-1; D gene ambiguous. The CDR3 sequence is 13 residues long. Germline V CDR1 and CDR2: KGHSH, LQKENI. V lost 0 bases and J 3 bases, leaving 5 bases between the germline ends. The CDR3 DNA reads TGTGCCAGCTCACCACCCGGACACACTGAAGCTTTCTTT. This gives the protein CASSPPGHTEAFF. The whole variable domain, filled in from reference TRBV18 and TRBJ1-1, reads NAGVMQNPRHLVRRRGQEARLRCSPMKGHSHVYWYRQLPEEGLKFMVYLQKENIIDESGMPKERFSAEFPKEGPSILRIQQVVRGDSAAYFCASSPPGHTEAFFGQGTRLTVV.

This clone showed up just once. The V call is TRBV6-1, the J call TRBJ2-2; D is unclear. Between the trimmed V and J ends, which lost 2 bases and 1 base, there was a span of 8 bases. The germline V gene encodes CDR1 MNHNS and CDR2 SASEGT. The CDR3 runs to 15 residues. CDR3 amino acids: CASSEQVLNTGELFF. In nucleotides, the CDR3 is TGTGCCAGCAGTGAACAGGTCCTGAACACCGGGGAGCTGTTTTTT.

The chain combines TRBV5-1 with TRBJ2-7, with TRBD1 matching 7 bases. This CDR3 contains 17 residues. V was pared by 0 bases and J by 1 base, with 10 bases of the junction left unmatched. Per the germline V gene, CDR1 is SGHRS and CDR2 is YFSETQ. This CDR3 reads CASSLARYWDSSYEQYF. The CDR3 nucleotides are TGCGCCAGCAGCTTGGCCAGGTACTGGGACAGTTCCTACGAGCAGTACTTC.

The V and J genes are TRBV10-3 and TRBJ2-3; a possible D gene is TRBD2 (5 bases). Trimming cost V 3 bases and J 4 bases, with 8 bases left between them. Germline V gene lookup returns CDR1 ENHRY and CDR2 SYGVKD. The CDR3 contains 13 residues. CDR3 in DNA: TGTGCCATCAGTGACCGAGGGCCAGATACGCAGTATTTT. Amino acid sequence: CAISDRGPDTQYF.

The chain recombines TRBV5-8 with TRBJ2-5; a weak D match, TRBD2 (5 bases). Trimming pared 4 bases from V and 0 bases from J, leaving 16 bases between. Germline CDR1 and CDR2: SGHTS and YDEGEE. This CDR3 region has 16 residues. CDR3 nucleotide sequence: TGTGCCAGCAGCCCTGGACTCGCCAGGTACCAAGAGACCCAGTACTTC. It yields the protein CASSPGLARYQETQYF. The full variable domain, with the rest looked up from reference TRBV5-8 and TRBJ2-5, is EAGVTQSPTHLIKTRGQQATLRCSPISGHTSVYWYQQALGLGLQFLLWYDEGEERNRGNFPPRFSGRQFPNYSSELNVNALELEDSALYLCASSPGLARYQETQYFGPGTRLLVL.

Here the CDR3 DNA reads TGTGCCAGCAGCGCCGGCCTCGGCGTAGGAAACACCATATATTTT. Translating gives CASSAGLGVGNTIYF. V usage is TRBV11-2 and J usage is TRBJ1-3; D ambiguous. V was shortened by 5 bases and J by 4 bases, with 15 bases between the two germline ends. CDR3 length equals 15 residues. Germline CDR1 SGHAT, CDR2 FQNNGV. Full variable domain (outside the CDR3, taken from reference TRBV11-2 and TRBJ1-3): EAGVAQSPRYKIIEKRQSVAFWCNPISGHATLYWYQQILGQGPKLLIQFQNNGVVDDSQLPKDRFSAERLKGVDSTLKIQPAKLEDSAVYLCASSAGLGVGNTIYFGEGSWLTVV.

CDR3 coding DNA: TGTGCCAGCAGCCCCCAGGGCGCGGACGAGCAGTACTTC. It encodes CASSPQGADEQYF. The V gene is TRBV13, the J gene TRBJ2-7, with D perhaps matching TRBD1 (5 bases). This CDR3 comprises 13 residues. Germline V gene lookup returns CDR1 PRHDT and CDR2 FYEKMQ (reference sequence). The germline V and J ends were trimmed by 5 bases and 5 bases, with 13 bases remaining between them.

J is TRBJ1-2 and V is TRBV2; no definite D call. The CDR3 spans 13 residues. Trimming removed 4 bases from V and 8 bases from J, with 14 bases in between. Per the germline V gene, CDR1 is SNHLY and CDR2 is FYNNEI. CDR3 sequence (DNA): TGTGCCAGCAGTGTATTTGGAGTAGGAGGCTACACCTTC. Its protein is CASSVFGVGGYTF.

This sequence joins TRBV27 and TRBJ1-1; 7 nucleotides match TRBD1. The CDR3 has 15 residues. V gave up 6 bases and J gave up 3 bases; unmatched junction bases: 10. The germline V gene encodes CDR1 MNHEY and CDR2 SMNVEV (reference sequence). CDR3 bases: TGTGCCAGCAGCTTGGGTGGCGGGACAGACACTGAAGCTTTCTTT. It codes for CASSLGGGTDTEAFF.

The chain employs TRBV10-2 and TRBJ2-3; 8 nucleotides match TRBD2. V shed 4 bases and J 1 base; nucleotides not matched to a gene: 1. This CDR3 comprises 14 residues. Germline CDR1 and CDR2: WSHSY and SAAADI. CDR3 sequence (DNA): TGCGCCAGCAGTGGTAGCGGGGGCACAGATACGCAGTATTTT. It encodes CASSGSGGTDTQYF.

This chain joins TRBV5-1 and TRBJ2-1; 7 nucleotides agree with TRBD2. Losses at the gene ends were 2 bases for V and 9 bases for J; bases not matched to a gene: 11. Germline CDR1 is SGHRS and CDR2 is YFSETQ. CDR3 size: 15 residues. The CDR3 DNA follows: TGCGCCAGCAGCTTAAGTCAGTTGATAGCGGGTGAGCAGTTCTTC. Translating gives CASSLSQLIAGEQFF.

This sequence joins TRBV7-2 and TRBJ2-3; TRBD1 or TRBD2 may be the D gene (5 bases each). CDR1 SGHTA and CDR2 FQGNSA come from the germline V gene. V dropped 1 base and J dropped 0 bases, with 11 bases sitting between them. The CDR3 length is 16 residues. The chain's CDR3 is CASSLVGVGSTDTQYF. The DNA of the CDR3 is TGTGCCAGCAGCTTAGTGGGGGTAGGGAGCACAGATACGCAGTATTTT.

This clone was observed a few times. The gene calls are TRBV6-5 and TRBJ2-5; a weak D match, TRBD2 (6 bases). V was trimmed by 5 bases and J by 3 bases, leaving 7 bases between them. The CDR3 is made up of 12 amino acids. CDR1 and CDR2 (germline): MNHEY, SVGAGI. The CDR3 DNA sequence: TGTGCCAGCAGTCGCGGGAAAGAGACCCAGTACTTC. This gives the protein CASSRGKETQYF.

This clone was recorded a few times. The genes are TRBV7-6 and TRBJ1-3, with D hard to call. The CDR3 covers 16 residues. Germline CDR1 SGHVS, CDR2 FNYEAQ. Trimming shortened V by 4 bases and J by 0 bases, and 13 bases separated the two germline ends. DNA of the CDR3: TGTGCCAGCAGCTCCATGAGTGATTTCTCTGGAAACACCATATATTTT. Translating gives CASSSMSDFSGNTIYF.

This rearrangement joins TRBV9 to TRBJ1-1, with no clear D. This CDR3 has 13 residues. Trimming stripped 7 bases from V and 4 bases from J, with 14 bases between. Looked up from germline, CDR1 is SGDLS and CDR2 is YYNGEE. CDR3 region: CASGRGDGTEAFF. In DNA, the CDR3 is TGTGCCAGCGGTCGAGGAGACGGCACTGAAGCTTTCTTT.

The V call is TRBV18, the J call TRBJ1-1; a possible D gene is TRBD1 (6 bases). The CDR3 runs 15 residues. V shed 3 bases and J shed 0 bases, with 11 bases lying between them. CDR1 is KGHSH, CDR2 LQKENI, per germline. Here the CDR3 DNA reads TGTGCCAGCTCACCGGGGGGGCTCATGAACACTGAAGCTTTCTTT. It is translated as CASSPGGLMNTEAFF.

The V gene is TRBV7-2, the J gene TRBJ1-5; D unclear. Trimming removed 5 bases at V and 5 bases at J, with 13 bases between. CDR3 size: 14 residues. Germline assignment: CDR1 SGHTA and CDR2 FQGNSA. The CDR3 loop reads CASSPRGYDQPQHF. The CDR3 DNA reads TGTGCCAGCAGCCCGCGGGGTTATGATCAGCCCCAGCATTTT.

Written as DNA, the CDR3 is TGTGCCAGCAGTTTACTGCTAGCGGGGGACTCCTACAATGAGCAGTTCTTC. It is translated as CASSLLLAGDSYNEQFF. The chain couples TRBV27 to TRBJ2-1, with TRBD2 identical over 10 bases. The CDR3 length is 17 residues. V dropped 2 bases and J dropped 0; count of bases not matched to a gene: 4. Germline loops: CDR1 MNHEY, CDR2 SMNVEV (reference sequence).